This paragraph reports one T cell receptor (beta chain). Its target is unknown. The source of the sample is a study of PD-L1 blockade in urothelial cancer. Across the whole study: A median of approximately 150,000 T cells was found in the blood samples. Study-level findings and limits: Durable-benefit patients showed greater tumor-associated blood clone expansion at 3 weeks.

The germline gives CDR1 SGHKS, CDR2 YYEKEE (reference sequence). This CDR3 is built from 14 residues. V gave up 4 bases and J gave up 2 bases, with 13 bases separating them. TCRdb's table, derived via immunoSEQ multiplex PCR, lists solely in-frame clones and lacks some. The table shows 100,000 or so clones, with about 90% occurring only once. This receptor was identified in a woman of 80 years or more with urothelial cancer. The chain recombines TRBV5-5 with TRBJ2-7, with D possibly matching TRBD1 (6 bases). Material: PBMCs, obtained around atezolizumab (anti-PD-L1) treatment. CDR3 coding DNA: TGTGCCAGCAGCCACAGGGTCCGGACCTACGAGCAGTACTTC. Its protein is CASSHRVRTYEQYF. Combining the CDR3 with reference TRBV5-5 and TRBJ2-7 gives the whole variable domain DAGVTQSPTHLIKTRGQQVTLRCSPISGHKSVSWYQQVLGQGPQFIFQYYEKEERGRGNFPDRFSARQFPNYSSELNVNALLLGDSALYLCASSHRVRTYEQYFGPGTRLTVT.